Below, 2 T cell receptor beta chains from the same sample are listed, as sequenced in a study of cytomegalovirus exposure and HLA in healthy donors (dated by TCRdb to about 2017). The library relied on the immunoSEQ multiplex PCR assay. For the multiplex PCR, a mixture combining 60 forward primers for TCR Vbeta segments and 13 reverse primers for TCR Jbeta segments was used. TCRdb's version of the immuneACCESS table is confined to in-frame rearrangements and falls short of the full clone set. An unresolved V gene accounts for under half of the shortfall where checked; the remainder is of unknown origin. The sample records tens of thousands of clones, around nine tenths of which are singletons. 2.7% of the sample lies in the top ten. Sequenced material: PBMCs. The receptors derive from a boy younger than 18 in good health and CMV-seronegative.

The V gene is TRBV7-7, the J gene TRBJ1-1; unclear D gene. CDR1 and CDR2 from the germline V gene are SSHAT and FNYEAQ (reference sequence). The CDR3 covers 15 residues. V was shortened by 6 bases and J by 3 bases, with 17 bases between the two germline ends. The CDR3 spells CASSSTPNTYTEAFF. The CDR3 coding sequence is TGTGCCAGCAGTTCGACACCCAATACATACACTGAAGCTTTCTTT.

The V gene is TRBV6-4, the J gene TRBJ2-3; the match to TRBD1 covers 8 bases. CDR3 size: 14 residues. Germline values: CDR1 MRHNA, CDR2 SNTAGT. Trimming removed 6 bases from V and 2 bases from J; junction bases left unmatched: 4. The CDR3 spells CASSPTGDTDTQYF. The CDR3 DNA reads as TGTGCCAGCAGCCCGACAGGGGACACAGATACGCAGTATTTT.